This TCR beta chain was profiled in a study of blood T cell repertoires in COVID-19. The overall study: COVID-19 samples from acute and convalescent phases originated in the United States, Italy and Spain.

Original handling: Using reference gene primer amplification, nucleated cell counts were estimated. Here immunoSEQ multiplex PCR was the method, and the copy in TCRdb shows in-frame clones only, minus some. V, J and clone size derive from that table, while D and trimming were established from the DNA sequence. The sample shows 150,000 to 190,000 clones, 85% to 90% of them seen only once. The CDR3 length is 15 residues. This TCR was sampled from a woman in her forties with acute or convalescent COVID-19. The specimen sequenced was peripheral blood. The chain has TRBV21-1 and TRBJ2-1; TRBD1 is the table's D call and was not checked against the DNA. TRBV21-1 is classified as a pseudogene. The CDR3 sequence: CASAGTDLSYNEQFF. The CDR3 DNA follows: TGTGCCAGCGCCGGGACAGACCTCTCCTACAATGAGCAGTTCTTC.